This T cell receptor beta chain came from a study of cytomegalovirus exposure and HLA in healthy donors. Study-wide results and caveats: Cytomegalovirus association was listed for 170 or so TCR beta chains.

With respect to this clone: The target antigen is unknown.

Germline values: CDR1 GTSNPN, CDR2 SVGIG (reference sequence). The V gene end was trimmed by 0 bases and the J gene end by 6 bases; junction bases not matched to a gene: 7. The CDR3 length is 16 residues. The primer mix had 60 Vbeta and 13 Jbeta primers. The data were produced by immunoSEQ multiplex PCR, yet TCRdb's version contains in-frame clones alone and is incomplete. The sample records about 100,000 clones, approximately 82% being singletons. The receptor was derived from a man in his forties or fifties in good health and CMV-seronegative. The chain links TRBV30 to TRBJ1-5; 11 bases agree with TRBD1. Sequenced: PBMCs. The DNA of the CDR3 is TGTGCCTGGAGTGTACCGGGACAGGGGGTAGGTCAGCCCCAGCATTTT. Amino acid sequence: CAWSVPGQGVGQPQHF.